This TCR beta chain was captured by sequencing in a study of identical twins. After template switching added a universal primer site, the resulting cDNA carried unique molecular identifiers. MiXCR, applied by TCRdb to the 5' RACE reads, yields one record per CDR3 protein. The table records about 480,000 distinct CDR3 sequences, 13% to 15% of them present only once. Trimming at V came to 5 bases and at J to 3 bases, leaving 8 bases not matched to a gene. Germline V gene lookup returns CDR1 MNHEY and CDR2 SMNVEV (reference sequence). The CDR3 is 16 amino acids. The same data also contributed to another study, on yellow fever vaccine responses in identical twins.

The rearrangement joins TRBV27 to TRBJ2-1, with 9 bases aligning to TRBD1. The receptor comes from a woman between 18 and 29 years old in good health. Sequenced input: CD4+ T cells sorted from blood. The CDR3 reads CASSQRGTGNYNEQFF. CDR3 sequence (DNA): TGTGCCAGCAGTCAACGGGGGACAGGGAACTACAATGAGCAGTTCTTC.